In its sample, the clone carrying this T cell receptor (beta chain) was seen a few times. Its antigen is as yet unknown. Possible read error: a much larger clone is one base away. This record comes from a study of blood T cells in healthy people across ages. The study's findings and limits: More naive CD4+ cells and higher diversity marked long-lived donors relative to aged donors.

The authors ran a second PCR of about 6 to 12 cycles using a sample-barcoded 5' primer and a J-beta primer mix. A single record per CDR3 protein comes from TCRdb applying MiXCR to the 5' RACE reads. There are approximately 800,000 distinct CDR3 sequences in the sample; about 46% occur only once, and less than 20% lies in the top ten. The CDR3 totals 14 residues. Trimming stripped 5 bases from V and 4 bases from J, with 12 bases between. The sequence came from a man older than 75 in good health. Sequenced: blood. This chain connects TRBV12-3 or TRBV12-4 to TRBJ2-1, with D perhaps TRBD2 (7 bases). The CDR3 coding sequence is TGTGCCAGCAGTGTAAGGGGGGGATACAATGAGCAGTTCTTC. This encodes CASSVRGGYNEQFF.